The 2 T cell receptor beta chains below all came from one sample that was sequenced in a study of patients and donors after allogeneic stem cell transplantation. MiXCR was run by TCRdb on the RT-PCR reads, yielding one entry per CDR3 protein. The sample includes 800,000 to 1,000,000 distinct CDR3 sequences, roughly 17% of them seen just once. The sample was blood, either unsorted or a sorted T cell fraction (not recorded which). All receptors derive from a human donor who was either an allogeneic HSCT recipient or a stem cell or donor lymphocyte infusion donor (not recorded which). It is not recorded whose cells these are; they may come from a transplant donor.

This CDR3 reads CSAWTDPPYEQYF. CDR3 DNA sequence: TGCAGTGCCTGGACAGACCCCCCCTACGAGCAGTACTTC. The chain joins TRBV20-1 to TRBJ2-7; D is perhaps TRBD1 (6 bases). V was pared by 6 bases and J by 2 bases, with 14 bases between. Germline assignment: CDR1 DFQATT and CDR2 SNEGSKA (reference sequence). The CDR3 has 13 residues.

This clonotype was counted between two and nine times. The J gene is TRBJ2-2, the V gene TRBV19; 11 positions agree with TRBD2. The CDR3 sequence is 15 residues long. V dropped 10 bases and J dropped 3; count of bases not matched to a gene: 7. Germline-derived CDR1 and CDR2 are LNHDA and SQIVND (reference sequence). CDR3 sequence reads: CATKLAGADTGELFF. CDR3 DNA: TGTGCCACCAAACTAGCGGGAGCCGACACCGGGGAGCTGTTTTTT. Based on the CDR3 plus reference TRBV19 and TRBJ2-2, the full variable domain is DGGITQSPKYLFRKEGQNVTLSCEQNLNHDAMYWYRQDPGQGLRLIYYSQIVNDFQKGDIAEGYSVSREKKESFPLTVTSAQKNPTAFYLCATKLAGADTGELFFGEGSRLTVL.